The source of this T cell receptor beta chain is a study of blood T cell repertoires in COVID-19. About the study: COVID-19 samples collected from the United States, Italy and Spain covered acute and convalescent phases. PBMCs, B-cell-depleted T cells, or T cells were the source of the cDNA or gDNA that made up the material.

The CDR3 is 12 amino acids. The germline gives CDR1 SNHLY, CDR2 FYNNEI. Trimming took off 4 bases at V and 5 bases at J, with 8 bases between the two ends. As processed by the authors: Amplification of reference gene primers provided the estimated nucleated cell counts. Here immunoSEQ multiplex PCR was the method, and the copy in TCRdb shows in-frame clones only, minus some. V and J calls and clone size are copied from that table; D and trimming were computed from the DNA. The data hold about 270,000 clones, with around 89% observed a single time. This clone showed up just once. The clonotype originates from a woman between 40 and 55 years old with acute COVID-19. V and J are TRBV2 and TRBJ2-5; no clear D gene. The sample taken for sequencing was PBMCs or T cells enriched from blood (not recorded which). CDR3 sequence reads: CASSVIRETQYF. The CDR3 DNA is TGTGCCAGCAGTGTAATCCGGGAGACCCAGTACTTC.